This T cell receptor beta chain was identified in a study of vaccination and CD4 T cells after COVID-19. Overall study: Cells received overlapping spike peptides from SARS-CoV-2, HCoV-NL63, HCoV-OC43 and HCoV-229E as stimulation.

Sample treatment: approximately 10-day PBMC culture with coronavirus spike peptide pools or control peptides (ViraFEST assay). Sequence data for DNA of cultured CD4+ T cells were generated by the Oncomine TCR Beta short-read assay. TCRdb analysed the PCR reads with MiXCR anew, one entry per CDR3 protein. This table has approximately 16,000 distinct CDR3 sequences, around 30% appearing once. This clonotype has only a few counts. As yet, its antigen is unknown. The CDR3 consists of 12 residues. V lost 1 base to trimming and J lost 6 bases, with 5 bases between them. Germline V gives CDR1 SGHTA, CDR2 FQGNSA.

Sequenced sample: cultured CD4+ T cells from blood. This chain connects TRBV7-2 to TRBJ2-3, with D unresolved. The sequence derives from a human donor with COVID-19. This CDR3 is CASSLGADTQYF. CDR3 bases: TGTGCCAGCAGCTTAGGGGCGGATACGCAGTATTTT.